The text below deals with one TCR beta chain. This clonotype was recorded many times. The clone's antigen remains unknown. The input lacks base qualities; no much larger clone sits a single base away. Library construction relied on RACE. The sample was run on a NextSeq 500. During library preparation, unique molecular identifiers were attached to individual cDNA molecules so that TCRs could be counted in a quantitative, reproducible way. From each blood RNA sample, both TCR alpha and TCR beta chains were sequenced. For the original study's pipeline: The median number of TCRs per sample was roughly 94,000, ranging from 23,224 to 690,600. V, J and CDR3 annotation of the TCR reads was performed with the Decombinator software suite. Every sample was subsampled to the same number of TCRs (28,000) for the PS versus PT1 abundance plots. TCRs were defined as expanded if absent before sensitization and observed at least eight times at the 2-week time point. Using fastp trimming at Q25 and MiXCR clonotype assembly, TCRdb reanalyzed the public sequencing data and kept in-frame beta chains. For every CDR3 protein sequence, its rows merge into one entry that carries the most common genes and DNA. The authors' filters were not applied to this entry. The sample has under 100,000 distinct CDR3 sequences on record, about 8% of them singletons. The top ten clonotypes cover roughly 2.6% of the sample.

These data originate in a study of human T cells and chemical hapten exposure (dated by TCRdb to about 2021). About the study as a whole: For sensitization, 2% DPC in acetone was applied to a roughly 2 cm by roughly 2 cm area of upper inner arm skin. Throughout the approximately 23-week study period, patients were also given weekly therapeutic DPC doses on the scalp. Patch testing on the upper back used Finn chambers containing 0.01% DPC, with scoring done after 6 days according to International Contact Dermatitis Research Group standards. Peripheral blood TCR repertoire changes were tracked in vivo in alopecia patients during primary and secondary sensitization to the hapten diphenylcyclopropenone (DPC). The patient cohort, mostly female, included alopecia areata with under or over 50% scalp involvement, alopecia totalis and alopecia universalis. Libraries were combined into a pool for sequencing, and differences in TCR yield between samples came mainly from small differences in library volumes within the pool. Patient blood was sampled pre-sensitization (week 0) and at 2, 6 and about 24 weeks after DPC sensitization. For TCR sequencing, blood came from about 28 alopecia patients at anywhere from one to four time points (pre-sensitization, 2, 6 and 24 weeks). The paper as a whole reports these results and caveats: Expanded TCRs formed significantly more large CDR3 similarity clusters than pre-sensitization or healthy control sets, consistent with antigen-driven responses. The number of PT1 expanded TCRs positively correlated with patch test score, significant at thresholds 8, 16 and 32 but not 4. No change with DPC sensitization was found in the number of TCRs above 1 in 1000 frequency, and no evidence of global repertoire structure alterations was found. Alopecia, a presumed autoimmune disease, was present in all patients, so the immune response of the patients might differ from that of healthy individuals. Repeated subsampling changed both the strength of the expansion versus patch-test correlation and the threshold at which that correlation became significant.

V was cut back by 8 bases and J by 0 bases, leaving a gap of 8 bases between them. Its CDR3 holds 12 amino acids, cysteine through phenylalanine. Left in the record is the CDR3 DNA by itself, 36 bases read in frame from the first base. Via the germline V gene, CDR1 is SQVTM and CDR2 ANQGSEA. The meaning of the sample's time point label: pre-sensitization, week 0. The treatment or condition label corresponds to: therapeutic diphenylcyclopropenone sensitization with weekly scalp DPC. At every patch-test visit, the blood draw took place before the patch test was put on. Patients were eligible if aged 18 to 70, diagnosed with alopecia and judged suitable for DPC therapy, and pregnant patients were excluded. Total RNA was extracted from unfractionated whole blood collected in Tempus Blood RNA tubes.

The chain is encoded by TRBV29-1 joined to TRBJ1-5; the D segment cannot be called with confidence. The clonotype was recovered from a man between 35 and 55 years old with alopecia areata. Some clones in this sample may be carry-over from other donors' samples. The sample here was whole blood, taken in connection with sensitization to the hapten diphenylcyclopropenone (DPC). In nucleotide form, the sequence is TGCAGCTATACATATAGCAATCAGCCCCAGCATTTT. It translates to CSYTYSNQPQHF.